This T cell receptor beta chain was documented in a study of identifying expanded T cells in peripheral blood. Study-wide results and limits: Variance in clone template counts between roughly two-week samples significantly increased with total template count across all healthy donors. Differentially abundant clones: roughly 1.2 between replicates, about 15 at roughly 15 days, around 19 at four.

A remark on this clone: What it recognizes is unknown.

This table comes from immunoSEQ multiplex PCR, and its TCRdb copy is limited to in-frame clones, with some not included. The sample has about 85,000 clones, approximately 90% seen once. No infections or other immune events were documented during collection. Trimming took off 4 bases at V and 4 bases at J, with 7 bases between the two ends. The CDR3 length is 11 residues. The germline CDR1 and CDR2 sequences are SQVTM and ANQGSEA. The sequenced sample was blood. The chain combines TRBV29-1 with TRBJ1-2; D is undetermined. The sequence derives from a person between 18 and 69 years old in good health. The CDR3 nucleotides read TGCAGCGTTGCCTCAGGCTATGGCTACACCTTC. It yields the protein CSVASGYGYTF.